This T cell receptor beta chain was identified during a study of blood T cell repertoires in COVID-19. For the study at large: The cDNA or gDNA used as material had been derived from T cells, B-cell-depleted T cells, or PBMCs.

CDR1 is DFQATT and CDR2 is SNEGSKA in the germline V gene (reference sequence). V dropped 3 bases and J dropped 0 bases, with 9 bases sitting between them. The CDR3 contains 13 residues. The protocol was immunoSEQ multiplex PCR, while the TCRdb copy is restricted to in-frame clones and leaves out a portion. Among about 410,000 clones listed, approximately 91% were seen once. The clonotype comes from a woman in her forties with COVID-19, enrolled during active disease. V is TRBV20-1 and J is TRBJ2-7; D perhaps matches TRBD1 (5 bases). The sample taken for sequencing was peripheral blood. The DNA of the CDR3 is TGCAGTGCTAGTAACAGGTACTCCTACGAGCAGTACTTC. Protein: CSASNRYSYEQYF.